This T cell receptor (beta chain) was observed in a study of blood T cells in healthy people across ages. Together with a sample-barcoded 5' primer, a J-beta primer mix was included in a second PCR lasting about 7 to 11 cycles. TCRdb redid the calling of the 5' RACE reads with MiXCR, one entry per CDR3 protein. The sample carries over a million distinct CDR3 sequences, approximately 63% recorded once. The CDR3 runs 15 residues. V was pared by 5 bases and J by 4 bases, with 17 bases between. CDR1 is SEHNR, CDR2 FQNEAQ, per germline (reference sequence). The sequenced sample was blood. The TCR originated in a man aged 18-30 years in good health. This chain joins TRBV7-9 and TRBJ2-5; possibly TRBD2 for D (5 bases). The CDR3 loop is CASSPRPGERETQYF. The DNA for the CDR3 is TGTGCCAGCAGCCCCCGCCCCGGGGAGCGAGAGACCCAGTACTTC.